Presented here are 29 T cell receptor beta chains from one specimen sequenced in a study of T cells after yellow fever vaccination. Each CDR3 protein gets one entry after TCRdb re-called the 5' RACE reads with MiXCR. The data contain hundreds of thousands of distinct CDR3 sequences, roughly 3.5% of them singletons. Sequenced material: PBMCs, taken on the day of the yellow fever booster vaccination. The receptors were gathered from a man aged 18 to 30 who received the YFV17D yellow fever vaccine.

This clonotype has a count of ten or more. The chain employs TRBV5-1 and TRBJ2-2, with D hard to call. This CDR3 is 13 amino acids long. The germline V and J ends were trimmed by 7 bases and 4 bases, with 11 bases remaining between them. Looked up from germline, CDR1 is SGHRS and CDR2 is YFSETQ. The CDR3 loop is CASAPSTTGELFF. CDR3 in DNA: TGCGCCAGCGCCCCCTCTACCACCGGGGAGCTGTTTTTT.

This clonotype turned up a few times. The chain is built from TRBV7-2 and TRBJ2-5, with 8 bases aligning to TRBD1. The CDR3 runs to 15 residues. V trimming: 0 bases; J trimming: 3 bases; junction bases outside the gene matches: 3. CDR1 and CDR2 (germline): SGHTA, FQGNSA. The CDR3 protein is CASSLAGQAKETQYF. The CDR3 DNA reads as TGTGCCAGCAGCTTAGCGGGACAGGCTAAAGAGACCCAGTACTTC.

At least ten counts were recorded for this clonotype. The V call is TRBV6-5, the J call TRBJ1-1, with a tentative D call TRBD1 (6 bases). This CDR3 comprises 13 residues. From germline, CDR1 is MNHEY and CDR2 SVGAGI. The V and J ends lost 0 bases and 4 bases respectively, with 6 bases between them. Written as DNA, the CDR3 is TGTGCCAGCAGTTACTCAGGGGGCACTGAAGCTTTCTTT. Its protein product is CASSYSGGTEAFF.

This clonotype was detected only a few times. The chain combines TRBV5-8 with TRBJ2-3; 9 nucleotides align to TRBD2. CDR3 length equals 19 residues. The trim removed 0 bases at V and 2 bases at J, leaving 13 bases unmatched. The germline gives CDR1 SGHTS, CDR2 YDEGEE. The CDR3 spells CASSLGVAGAFLYTDTQYF. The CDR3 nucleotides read TGTGCCAGCAGCTTGGGAGTAGCGGGGGCCTTCCTTTACACAGATACGCAGTATTTT.

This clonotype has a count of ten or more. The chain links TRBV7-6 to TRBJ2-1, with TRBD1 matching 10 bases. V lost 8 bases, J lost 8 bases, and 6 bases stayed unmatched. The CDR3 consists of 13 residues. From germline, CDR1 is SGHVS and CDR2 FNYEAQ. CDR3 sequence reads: CASGKDRGHEQFF. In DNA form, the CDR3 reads TGTGCCAGCGGGAAAGACAGGGGGCATGAGCAGTTCTTC.

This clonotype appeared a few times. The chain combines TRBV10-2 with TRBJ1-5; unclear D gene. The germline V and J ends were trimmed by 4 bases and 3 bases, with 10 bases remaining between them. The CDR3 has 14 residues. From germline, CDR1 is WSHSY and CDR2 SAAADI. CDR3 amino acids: CASSAEVLNQPQHF. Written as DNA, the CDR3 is TGCGCCAGCAGTGCCGAGGTCCTCAATCAGCCCCAGCATTTT.

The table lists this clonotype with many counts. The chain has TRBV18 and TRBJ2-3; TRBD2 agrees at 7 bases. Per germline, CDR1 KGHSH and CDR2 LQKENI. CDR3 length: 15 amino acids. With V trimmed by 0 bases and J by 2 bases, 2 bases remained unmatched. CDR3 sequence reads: CASSPPSGPTDTQYF. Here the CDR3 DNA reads TGTGCCAGCTCACCACCTAGCGGGCCCACAGATACGCAGTATTTT. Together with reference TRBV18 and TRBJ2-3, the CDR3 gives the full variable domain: NAGVMQNPRHLVRRRGQEARLRCSPMKGHSHVYWYRQLPEEGLKFMVYLQKENIIDESGMPKERFSAEFPKEGPSILRIQQVVRGDSAAYFCASSPPSGPTDTQYFGPGTRLTVL.

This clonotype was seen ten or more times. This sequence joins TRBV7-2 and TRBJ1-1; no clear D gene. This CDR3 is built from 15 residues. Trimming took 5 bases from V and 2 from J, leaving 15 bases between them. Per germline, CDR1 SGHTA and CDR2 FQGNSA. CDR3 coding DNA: TGTGCCAGCAGCCGTGGTGGGGTCAGTAACACTGAAGCTTTCTTT. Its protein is CASSRGGVSNTEAFF.

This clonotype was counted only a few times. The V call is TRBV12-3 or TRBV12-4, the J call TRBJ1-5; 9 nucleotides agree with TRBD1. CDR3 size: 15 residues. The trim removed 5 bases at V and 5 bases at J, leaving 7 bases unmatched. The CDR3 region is CASSIQGAADQPQHF. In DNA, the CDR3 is TGTGCCAGCAGTATACAGGGGGCAGCGGATCAGCCCCAGCATTTT.

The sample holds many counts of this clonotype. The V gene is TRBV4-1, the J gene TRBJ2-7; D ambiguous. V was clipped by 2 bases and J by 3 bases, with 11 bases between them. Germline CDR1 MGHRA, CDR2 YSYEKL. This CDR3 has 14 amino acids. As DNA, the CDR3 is TGCGCCAGCAGCCAAAAGGGCGGCGACTACGAGCAGTACGTC. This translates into CASSQKGGDYEQYV.

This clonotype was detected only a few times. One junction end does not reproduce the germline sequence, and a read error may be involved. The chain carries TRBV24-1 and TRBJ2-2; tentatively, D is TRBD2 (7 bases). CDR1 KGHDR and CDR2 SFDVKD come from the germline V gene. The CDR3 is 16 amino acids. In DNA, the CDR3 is TGTGCCACCAGTGATTTTTCCCGGGGGCGAAGCGGGGAGGTGTTTTTT. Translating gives CATSDFSRGRSGEVFF.

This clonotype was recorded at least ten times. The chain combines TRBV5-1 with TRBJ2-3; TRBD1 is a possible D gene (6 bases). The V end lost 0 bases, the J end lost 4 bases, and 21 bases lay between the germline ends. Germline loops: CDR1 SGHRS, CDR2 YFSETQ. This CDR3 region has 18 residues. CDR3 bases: TGCGCCAGCAGCTTGGCCCTACGGACAGTCTCCACCCCAGATACGCAGTATTTT. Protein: CASSLALRTVSTPDTQYF.

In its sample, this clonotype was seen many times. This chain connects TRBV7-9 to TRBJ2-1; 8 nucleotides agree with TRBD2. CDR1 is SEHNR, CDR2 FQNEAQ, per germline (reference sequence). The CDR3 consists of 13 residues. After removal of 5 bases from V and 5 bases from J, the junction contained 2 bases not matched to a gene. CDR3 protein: CASSGRGDNEQFF. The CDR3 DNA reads TGTGCCAGCAGCGGGCGGGGGGACAATGAGCAGTTCTTC.

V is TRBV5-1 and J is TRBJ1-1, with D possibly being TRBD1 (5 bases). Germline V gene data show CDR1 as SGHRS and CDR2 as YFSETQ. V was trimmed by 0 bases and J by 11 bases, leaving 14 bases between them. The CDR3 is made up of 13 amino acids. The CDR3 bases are TGCGCCAGCAGCTTGGAGAGCTCGGGGGACGCTTTCTTT. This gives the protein CASSLESSGDAFF.

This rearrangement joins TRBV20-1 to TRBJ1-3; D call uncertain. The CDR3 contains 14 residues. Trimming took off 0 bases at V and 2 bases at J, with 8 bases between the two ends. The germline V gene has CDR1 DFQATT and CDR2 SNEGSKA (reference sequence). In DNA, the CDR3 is TGCAGTGCTAGAGATCCCAGAGCTGGAAACACCATATATTTT. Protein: CSARDPRAGNTIYF.

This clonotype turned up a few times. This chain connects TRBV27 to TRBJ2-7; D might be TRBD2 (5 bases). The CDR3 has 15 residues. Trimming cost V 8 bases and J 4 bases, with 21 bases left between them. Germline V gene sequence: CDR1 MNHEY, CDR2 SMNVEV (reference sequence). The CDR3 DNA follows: TGTGCCAGCTCGGGAAGTTCCCAACGTTTTTACGAGCAGTACTTC. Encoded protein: CASSGSSQRFYEQYF.

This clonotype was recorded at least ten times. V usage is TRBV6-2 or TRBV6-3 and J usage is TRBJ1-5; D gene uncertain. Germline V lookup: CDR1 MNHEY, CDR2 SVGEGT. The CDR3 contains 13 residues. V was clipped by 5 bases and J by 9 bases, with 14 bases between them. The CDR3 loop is CASSVDWTGPQHF. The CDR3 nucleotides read TGTGCCAGCAGTGTGGACTGGACCGGGCCCCAGCATTTT.

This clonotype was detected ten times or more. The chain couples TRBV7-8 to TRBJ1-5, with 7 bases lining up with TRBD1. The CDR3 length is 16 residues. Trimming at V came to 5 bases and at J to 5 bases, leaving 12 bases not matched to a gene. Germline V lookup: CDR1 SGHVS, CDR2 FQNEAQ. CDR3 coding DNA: TGTGCCAGCAGCCCCCGACAGGGCGGTTTTCATCAGCCCCAGCATTTT. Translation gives CASSPRQGGFHQPQHF.

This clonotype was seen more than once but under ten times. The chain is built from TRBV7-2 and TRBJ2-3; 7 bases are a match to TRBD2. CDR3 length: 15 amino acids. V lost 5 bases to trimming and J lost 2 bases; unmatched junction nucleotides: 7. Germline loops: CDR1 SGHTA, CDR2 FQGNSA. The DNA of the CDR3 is TGTGCCAGCAGCGCCTACGGGGGGTCCACAGATACGCAGTATTTT. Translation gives CASSAYGGSTDTQYF. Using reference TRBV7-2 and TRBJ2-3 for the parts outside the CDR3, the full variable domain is GAGVSQSPSNKVTEKGKDVELRCDPISGHTALYWYRQSLGQGLEFLIYFQGNSAPDKSGLPSDRFSAERTGGSVSTLTIQRTQQEDSAVYLCASSAYGGSTDTQYFGPGTRLTVL.

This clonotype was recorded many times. The CDR3 coding sequence is TGTGCCAGCAGCTTAGATTGGGATAGGGCGACCTACGAGCAGTACTTC. Translating gives CASSLDWDRATYEQYF. V is TRBV7-8 and J is TRBJ2-7; D is unclear. Between the trimmed V and J ends, which lost 1 base and 2 bases, there was a span of 15 bases. Germline V gene data show CDR1 as SGHVS and CDR2 as FQNEAQ. This CDR3 has 16 amino acids. The full variable domain, rest sourced from reference TRBV7-8 and TRBJ2-7, is GAGVSQSPRYKVAKRGQDVALRCDPISGHVSLFWYQQALGQGPEFLTYFQNEAQLDKSGLPSDRFFAERPEGSVSTLKIQRTQQEDSAVYLCASSLDWDRATYEQYFGPGTRLTVT.

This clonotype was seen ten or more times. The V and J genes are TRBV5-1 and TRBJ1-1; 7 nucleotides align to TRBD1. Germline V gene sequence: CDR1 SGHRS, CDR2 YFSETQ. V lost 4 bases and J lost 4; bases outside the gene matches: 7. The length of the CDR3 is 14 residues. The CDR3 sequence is CASSTQGGGTEAFF. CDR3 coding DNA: TGCGCCAGCAGCACCCAGGGGGGTGGCACTGAAGCTTTCTTT.

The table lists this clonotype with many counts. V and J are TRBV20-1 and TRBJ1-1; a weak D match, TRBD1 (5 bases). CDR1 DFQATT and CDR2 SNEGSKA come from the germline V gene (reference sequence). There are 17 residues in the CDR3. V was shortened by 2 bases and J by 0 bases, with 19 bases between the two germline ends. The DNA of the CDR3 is TGCAGTGCTAGAAAGCCCGCATCCAGACAGTTGAACACTGAAGCTTTCTTT. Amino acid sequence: CSARKPASRQLNTEAFF.

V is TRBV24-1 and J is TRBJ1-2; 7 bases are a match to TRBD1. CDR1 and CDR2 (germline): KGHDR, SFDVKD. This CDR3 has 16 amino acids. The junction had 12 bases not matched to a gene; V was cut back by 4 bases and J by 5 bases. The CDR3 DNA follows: TGTGCCACCAGTGACCGGGCCCAGACAGGGTCTTATGGCTACACCTTC. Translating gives CATSDRAQTGSYGYTF.

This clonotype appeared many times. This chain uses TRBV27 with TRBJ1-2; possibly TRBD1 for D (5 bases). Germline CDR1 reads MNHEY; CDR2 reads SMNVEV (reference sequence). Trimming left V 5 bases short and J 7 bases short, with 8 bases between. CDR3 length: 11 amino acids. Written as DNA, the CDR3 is TGTGCCAGCAGTAACGGGGGTGGCTACACCTTC. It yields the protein CASSNGGGYTF.

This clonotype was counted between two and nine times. The CDR3 DNA sequence: TGTGCCAGCGGGGTCTGGGGAAGCTCCTACAATGAGCAGTTCTTC. The encoded protein is CASGVWGSSYNEQFF. This chain connects TRBV5-4 to TRBJ2-1; D uncertain. CDR3 size: 15 residues. V gave up 7 bases and J gave up 0 bases, with 14 bases separating them. Germline V gives CDR1 SGHNT, CDR2 YYREEE (reference sequence).

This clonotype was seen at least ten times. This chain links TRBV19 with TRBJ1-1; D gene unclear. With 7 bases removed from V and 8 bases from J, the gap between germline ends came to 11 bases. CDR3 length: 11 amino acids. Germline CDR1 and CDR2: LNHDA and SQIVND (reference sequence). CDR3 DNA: TGTGCCAGTAAGTTCTCCCTGGAAGCTTTCTTT. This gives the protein CASKFSLEAFF.

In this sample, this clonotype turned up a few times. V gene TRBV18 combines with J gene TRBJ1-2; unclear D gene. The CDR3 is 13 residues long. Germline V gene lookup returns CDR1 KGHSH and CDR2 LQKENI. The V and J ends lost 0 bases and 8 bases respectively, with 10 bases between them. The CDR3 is CASSPPEGLGYTF. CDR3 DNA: TGTGCCAGCTCACCACCGGAAGGACTCGGCTACACCTTC.

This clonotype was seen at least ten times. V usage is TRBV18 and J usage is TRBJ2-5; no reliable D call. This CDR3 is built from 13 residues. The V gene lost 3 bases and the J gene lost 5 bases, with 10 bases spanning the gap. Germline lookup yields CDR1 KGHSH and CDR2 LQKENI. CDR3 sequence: CASSPPVTETQYF. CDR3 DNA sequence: TGTGCCAGCTCACCCCCAGTGACGGAGACCCAGTACTTC.

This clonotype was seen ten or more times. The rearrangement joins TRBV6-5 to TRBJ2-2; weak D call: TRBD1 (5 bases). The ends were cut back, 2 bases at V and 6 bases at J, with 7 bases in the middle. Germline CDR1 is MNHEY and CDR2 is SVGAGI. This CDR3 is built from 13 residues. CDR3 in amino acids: CASSYQTAGELFF. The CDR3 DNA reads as TGTGCCAGCAGTTACCAGACAGCCGGGGAGCTGTTTTTT.